What follows are 5 T cell receptor beta chains derived from one specimen sequenced in a study of T cell responses to AZD1222 COVID-19 vaccine. Sequencing used immunoSEQ multiplex PCR; TCRdb keeps in-frame clones, though not all of them. The sample shows around 140,000 clones, more than 85% of them seen only once. The specimen was peripheral blood, collected on day 0 of AZD1222 vaccination. Receptors originate from an adult in good health.

The genes are TRBV9 and TRBJ1-5, with a tentative D call TRBD1 (5 bases). The germline V gene has CDR1 SGDLS and CDR2 YYNGEE. The CDR3 loop spans 15 amino acids. The V and J ends lost 4 bases and 0 bases respectively, with 11 bases between them. Here the CDR3 DNA reads TGTGCCAGCAGCAGGGGAGGGGTTAGCAATCAGCCCCAGCATTTT. The encoded protein is CASSRGGVSNQPQHF. The variable domain in full, with the rest retrieved from reference TRBV9 and TRBJ1-5, is DSGVTQTPKHLITATGQRVTLRCSPRSGDLSVYWYQQSLDQGLQFLIQYYNGEERAKGNILERFSAQQFPDLHSELNLSSLELGDSALYFCASSRGGVSNQPQHFGDGTRLSIL.

J is TRBJ1-5 and V is TRBV15, with 9 bases that match TRBD1. After removal of 8 bases from V and 2 bases from J, the junction contained 13 bases not matched to a gene. The CDR3 extends over 17 amino acids. Per germline, CDR1 LNHNV and CDR2 YYDKDF (reference sequence). CDR3 coding DNA: TGTGCCACCGTCTCGGGACAGGGCGTCGCAGGCAATCAGCCCCAGCATTTT. Translation gives CATVSGQGVAGNQPQHF.

This clone was observed a few times. The chain carries TRBV19 and TRBJ2-1; 8 bases fit TRBD2. This CDR3 region has 16 residues. CDR1 is LNHDA, CDR2 SQIVND, per germline (reference sequence). Trimming took 10 bases from V and 6 from J; bases not matched to a gene: 17. The CDR3 sequence is CATFDGSGSVGNEQFF. CDR3 nucleotides: TGTGCCACCTTCGACGGGAGCGGGAGTGTAGGCAATGAGCAGTTCTTC.

The rearrangement links TRBV19 to TRBJ2-7; 8 nucleotides agree with TRBD2. V dropped 6 bases and J dropped 3; count of bases not matched to a gene: 7. The CDR3 spans 14 residues. The V gene's germline CDR1 is LNHDA and CDR2 SQIVND (reference sequence). This CDR3 is CASSPTAGGYEQYF. Written as DNA, the CDR3 is TGTGCCAGTAGCCCTACGGCGGGGGGCTACGAGCAGTACTTC.

V gene TRBV18 combines with J gene TRBJ1-5; D perhaps matches TRBD1 (6 bases). The V gene's germline CDR1 is KGHSH and CDR2 LQKENI. V lost 6 bases, J lost 6 bases, and 15 bases lay in between. The CDR3 covers 14 residues. The CDR3 loop reads CASSPRQESQPQHF. Written as DNA, the CDR3 is TGTGCCAGCTCCCCCAGACAGGAGAGTCAGCCCCAGCATTTT.